These 4 T cell receptor beta chains came from one sample sequenced in a study of blood T cell repertoires in COVID-19. Repertoires were generated with immunoSEQ multiplex PCR, while TCRdb's copy carries only in-frame clones and drops some. Altogether over 110,000 clones are present, roughly 80% being singletons, with the ten largest covering under 5.5%. The specimen was PBMCs or T cells enriched from blood (not recorded which). These receptors all stem from a man aged 40-55 years with acute COVID-19.

The chain links TRBV4-3 to TRBJ2-1; D may be TRBD2 (6 bases). Trimming left V 0 bases short and J 6 bases short, with 18 bases between. Germline CDR1 LGHNA, CDR2 YSLEER. The CDR3 is made up of 17 amino acids. The CDR3 spells CASSQDSLAGRANEQFF. CDR3 nucleotides: TGCGCCAGCAGCCAAGATTCTCTGGCGGGACGCGCCAATGAGCAGTTCTTC.

The rearrangement links TRBV7-9 to TRBJ2-5; the match to TRBD2 covers 9 bases. The CDR3 is 15 residues long. The trim removed 2 bases at V and 4 bases at J, leaving 5 bases unmatched. The germline V gene has CDR1 SEHNR and CDR2 FQNEAQ (reference sequence). The chain's CDR3 is CASSLIAGERETQYF. CDR3 coding DNA: TGTGCCAGCAGCTTAATAGCGGGGGAGCGAGAGACCCAGTACTTC.

V gene TRBV30 combines with J gene TRBJ1-6; 10 positions agree with TRBD1. J was trimmed by 3 bases and V by 2 bases; bases with no gene match: 4. Germline CDR1 reads GTSNPN; CDR2 reads SVGIG (reference sequence). The CDR3 length is 16 residues. CDR3 in DNA: TGTGCCTGGAGTAATGGACAGGGGGTCTATAATTCACCCCTCCACTTT. Its translation is CAWSNGQGVYNSPLHF.

V and J are TRBV19 and TRBJ1-2, with 9 bases lining up with TRBD1. CDR3 length: 15 residues. Germline V CDR1 and CDR2: LNHDA, SQIVND (reference sequence). Trimming cost V 5 bases and J 4 bases; bases outside gene matches: 8. This CDR3 is CASSFGTGFTYGYTF. The CDR3 DNA follows: TGTGCCAGTAGTTTTGGGACAGGGTTTACCTATGGCTACACCTTC.